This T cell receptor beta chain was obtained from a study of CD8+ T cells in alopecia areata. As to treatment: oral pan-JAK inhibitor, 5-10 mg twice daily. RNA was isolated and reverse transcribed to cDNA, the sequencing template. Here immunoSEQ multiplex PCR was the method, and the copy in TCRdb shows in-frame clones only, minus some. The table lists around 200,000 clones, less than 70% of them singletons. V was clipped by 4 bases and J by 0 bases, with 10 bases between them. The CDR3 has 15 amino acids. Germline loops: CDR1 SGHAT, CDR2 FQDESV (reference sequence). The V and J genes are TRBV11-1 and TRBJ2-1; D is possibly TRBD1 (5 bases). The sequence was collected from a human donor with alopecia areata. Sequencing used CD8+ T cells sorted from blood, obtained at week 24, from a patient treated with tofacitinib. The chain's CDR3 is CASSWGLGSYNEQFF. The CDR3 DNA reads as TGTGCCAGCAGCTGGGGCCTGGGCTCCTACAATGAGCAGTTCTTC.